Following are 28 T cell receptor beta chains from one sample sequenced in a study of cytomegalovirus exposure and HLA in healthy donors. Vbeta (60) and Jbeta (13) primers were used in the PCR. Libraries were prepared by immunoSEQ multiplex PCR; TCRdb keeps only in-frame clonotypes and omits some of them. The sample consists of more than 90,000 clones, around 80% of them appearing once. What was sequenced was PBMCs. The receptors stem from a young man in good health and CMV-seronegative.

V usage is TRBV27 and J usage is TRBJ1-2, with a weak D call TRBD1 (6 bases). The germline gives CDR1 MNHEY, CDR2 SMNVEV (reference sequence). V gave up 4 bases and J gave up 5 bases, with 17 bases separating them. The CDR3 runs 15 residues. CDR3 DNA: TGTGCCAGCAGTTCGGGGACATCAAGGATATATGGCTACACCTTC. It translates to CASSSGTSRIYGYTF.

The gene calls are TRBV4-2 and TRBJ2-1; 11 positions agree with TRBD2. The trim removed 1 base at V and 4 bases at J, leaving 0 bases unmatched. The CDR3 totals 15 residues. Germline V gene sequence: CDR1 LGHNA, CDR2 YNFKEQ. Here the CDR3 DNA reads TGTGCCAGCAGCCAAGGGACTAGCGGGTACAATGAGCAGTTCTTC. It specifies CASSQGTSGYNEQFF.

The chain employs TRBV7-9 and TRBJ2-3; D is possibly TRBD2 (6 bases). CDR3 size: 14 residues. With 5 bases removed from V and 5 bases from J, the gap between germline ends came to 14 bases. The V gene's germline CDR1 is SEHNR and CDR2 FQNEAQ (reference sequence). The DNA for the CDR3 is TGTGCCAGCAGCAACACAATGGGGGGAGATACGCAGTATTTT. Its protein product is CASSNTMGGDTQYF.

The V and J genes are TRBV9 and TRBJ1-4; no firm D call. The V end was cut by 3 bases, the J end by 4 bases, with 16 bases between. CDR1 is SGDLS and CDR2 is YYNGEE in the germline V gene. This CDR3 spans 16 amino acids. CDR3 loop: CASSGGAETNNEKLFF. In nucleotides, the CDR3 is TGTGCCAGCAGCGGGGGAGCCGAGACCAATAATGAAAAACTGTTTTTT.

The chain combines TRBV5-6 with TRBJ1-4; tentative D call: TRBD1 (5 bases). Trimming removed 2 bases at V and 5 bases at J, with 22 bases between. The germline CDR1 and CDR2 sequences are SGHDT and YYEEEE. The CDR3 consists of 18 residues. The CDR3 sequence is CASSFDRHGALENEKLFF. Written as DNA, the CDR3 is TGTGCCAGCAGCTTCGATCGACATGGGGCCCTAGAAAATGAAAAACTGTTTTTT.

The V call is TRBV7-6, the J call TRBJ1-2; D gene unclear. V was shortened by 1 base and J by 10 bases, with 10 bases between the two germline ends. The CDR3 has 12 amino acids. Germline V gives CDR1 SGHVS, CDR2 FNYEAQ. CDR3: CASSLEGVDYTF. The CDR3 coding sequence is TGTGCCAGCAGCTTAGAGGGAGTGGACTACACCTTC.

This rearrangement joins TRBV6-1 to TRBJ1-5, with D possibly matching TRBD1 (5 bases). V lost 0 bases and J lost 0, with 18 bases in between. The CDR3 contains 19 residues. Germline assignment: CDR1 MNHNS and CDR2 SASEGT. The CDR3 here is CASSEAWDFGRYSNQPQHF. CDR3 nucleotides: TGTGCCAGCAGTGAAGCCTGGGACTTCGGCAGGTATAGCAATCAGCCCCAGCATTTT.

The V gene is TRBV5-1, the J gene TRBJ1-4; D may be TRBD1 (6 bases). V dropped 0 bases and J dropped 7 bases, with 13 bases sitting between them. CDR3 size: 15 residues. From germline, CDR1 is SGHRS and CDR2 YFSETQ. CDR3 protein: CASSLAGGSIEKLFF. The CDR3, as DNA: TGCGCCAGCAGCTTGGCTGGGGGCTCTATTGAAAAACTGTTTTTT.

The gene calls are TRBV11-3 and TRBJ1-1, with D tentatively TRBD1 (6 bases). The germline CDR1 and CDR2 sequences are SGHNT and YENEEA. This CDR3 has 13 amino acids. V was trimmed by 6 bases and J by 5 bases, leaving 13 bases between them. CDR3 region: CASRDRRKTEAFF. The CDR3 nucleotides read TGTGCCAGCAGAGACAGGCGCAAAACTGAAGCTTTCTTT.

V gene TRBV11-3 combines with J gene TRBJ2-1; TRBD2 might be the D (6 bases). The germline CDR1 and CDR2 sequences are SGHNT and YENEEA. The CDR3 is made up of 12 amino acids. V gave up 10 bases and J gave up 9 bases, with 16 bases separating them. As DNA, the CDR3 is TGTGCCACCCGACTAGGGTCGGGTGAGCAGTTCTTC. Translated, it gives CATRLGSGEQFF.

The chain combines TRBV5-1 with TRBJ2-7; tentative D call: TRBD1 (6 bases). Germline CDR1 SGHRS, CDR2 YFSETQ. Trimming stripped 0 bases from V and 0 bases from J, with 10 bases between. This CDR3 comprises 15 residues. The CDR3 coding sequence is TGCGCCAGCAGCTTGGACAGGGTGGTCTCCTACGAGCAGTACTTC. Its protein product is CASSLDRVVSYEQYF.

This CDR3 reads CASSPRASDTQYF. In nucleotides, the CDR3 is TGTGCCAGCTCACCCCGAGCGTCAGATACGCAGTATTTT. The V call is TRBV18, the J call TRBJ2-3; D call uncertain. The germline V gene has CDR1 KGHSH and CDR2 LQKENI. Trimming stripped 3 bases from V and 4 bases from J, with 8 bases between. The CDR3 spans 13 residues.

The sample holds a few counts of this clone. The chain couples TRBV2 to TRBJ1-1; tentative D call: TRBD1 (6 bases). This CDR3 region has 14 residues. The V gene's germline CDR1 is SNHLY and CDR2 FYNNEI. V gave up 5 bases and J gave up 0 bases, with 10 bases separating them. As DNA, the CDR3 is TGTGCCAGCAGTACGACAGGAGTGAACACTGAAGCTTTCTTT. Its translation: CASSTTGVNTEAFF.

The V gene is TRBV6-5, the J gene TRBJ1-5, with 8 positions matching TRBD1. The CDR3 extends over 14 amino acids. Looked up from germline, CDR1 is MNHEY and CDR2 is SVGAGI. The trim removed 6 bases at V and 4 bases at J, leaving 5 bases unmatched. CDR3 region: CASSRDRGNQPQHF. The CDR3 DNA reads TGTGCCAGCAGCCGCGACAGGGGTAATCAGCCCCAGCATTTT.

The chain combines TRBV7-3 with TRBJ2-2; 8 nucleotides match TRBD2. V lost 7 bases to trimming and J lost 8 bases; unmatched junction nucleotides: 3. The germline V gene encodes CDR1 SGHTA and CDR2 FQGTGA. The CDR3 runs 12 residues. CDR3 nucleotides: TGTGCCAGCAAATCTAGCGGGGGGGAGCTGTTTTTT. Its translation is CASKSSGGELFF. Together with reference TRBV7-3 and TRBJ2-2, the CDR3 gives the full variable domain: GAGVSQTPSNKVTEKGKYVELRCDPISGHTALYWYRQSLGQGPEFLIYFQGTGAADDSGLPNDRFFAVRPEGSVSTLKIQRTERGDSAVYLCASKSSGGELFFGEGSRLTVL.

The chain recombines TRBV9 with TRBJ1-4; the match to TRBD1 covers 9 bases. The V and J ends lost 2 bases and 7 bases, in that order; junction bases with no gene match: 6. CDR1 is SGDLS, CDR2 YYNGEE, per germline. The CDR3 sequence is 15 residues long. In DNA form, the CDR3 reads TGTGCCAGCAGCGTGGGACAGGGACCCGCTGAAAAACTGTTTTTT. Translation gives CASSVGQGPAEKLFF.

J is TRBJ2-2 and V is TRBV7-6; D may be TRBD2 (7 bases). CDR1 and CDR2 from the germline V gene are SGHVS and FNYEAQ. Trimming removed 5 bases from V and 3 bases from J, with 22 bases in between. The CDR3 sequence is 18 residues long. The CDR3 loop reads CASSPPRGRESYTGELFF. CDR3 DNA sequence: TGTGCCAGCAGCCCGCCCCGGGGGCGGGAGTCATACACCGGGGAGCTGTTTTTT.

The chain couples TRBV28 to TRBJ2-1; the D gene is possibly TRBD1 (5 bases). Between the trimmed V and J ends, which lost 7 bases and 10 bases, there was a span of 14 bases. CDR3 length: 12 residues. CDR1 is MDHEN, CDR2 SYDVKM, per germline. In DNA, the CDR3 is TGTGCCAGCACCTCAGGGTTGGGAGAGCAGTTCTTC. It encodes CASTSGLGEQFF.

CDR3 nucleotide sequence: TGTGCTAGTGGTTTGGGGGAGGGACAGGGGAGTGATTCTGAAGCTTTCTTT. Amino acids: CASGLGEGQGSDSEAFF. The chain combines TRBV12-5 with TRBJ1-1; the match to TRBD1 covers 10 bases. This CDR3 contains 17 residues. V lost 1 base, J lost 6 bases, and 11 bases stayed unmatched. Germline CDR1 LGHNT, CDR2 FRNRAP.

This chain links TRBV15 with TRBJ2-2; 8 bases are a match to TRBD1. Losses at the gene ends were 0 bases for V and 5 bases for J; bases not matched to a gene: 8. Germline CDR1 reads LNHNV; CDR2 reads YYDKDF (reference sequence). The length of the CDR3 is 17 residues. CDR3 in DNA: TGTGCCACCAGCAGAGATTTCTTCGGACAGGGTACCGGGGAGCTGTTTTTT. This translates into CATSRDFFGQGTGELFF.

This clone was detected only a few times. V and J are TRBV2 and TRBJ1-5; D possibly corresponds to TRBD1 (5 bases). V lost 10 bases and J lost 3, with 13 bases in between. Germline V lookup: CDR1 SNHLY, CDR2 FYNNEI. This CDR3 has 13 amino acids. This CDR3 reads CATKQETNQPQHF. CDR3 sequence (DNA): TGTGCCACCAAACAGGAAACCAATCAGCCCCAGCATTTT.

CDR3 coding DNA: TGTGCCAGCAGCTTGTTGGTTTCAGGATATGGCTACACCTTC. The encoded protein is CASSLLVSGYGYTF. The chain recombines TRBV5-6 with TRBJ1-2; D call uncertain. The length of the CDR3 is 14 residues. The V gene's germline CDR1 is SGHDT and CDR2 YYEEEE. V was shortened by 1 base and J by 5 bases, with 12 bases between the two germline ends.

The J gene is TRBJ1-1, the V gene TRBV5-8; D is possibly TRBD1 (6 bases). Trimming took off 4 bases at V and 2 bases at J, with 18 bases between the two ends. The CDR3 loop spans 16 amino acids. Per the germline V gene, CDR1 is SGHTS and CDR2 is YDEGEE. The CDR3 loop reads CASSPDADSHNTEAFF. CDR3 in DNA: TGTGCCAGCAGCCCGGACGCGGACAGCCATAACACTGAAGCTTTCTTT.

This chain connects TRBV9 to TRBJ2-3; 8 bases map to TRBD2. Trimming cost V 2 bases and J 1 base; bases outside gene matches: 3. This CDR3 has 15 amino acids. Germline V gene data show CDR1 as SGDLS and CDR2 as YYNGEE. For the CDR3, the DNA is TGTGCCAGCAGCGTTGGGCGGGGGGGCACAGATACGCAGTATTTT. Translation: CASSVGRGGTDTQYF.

This clone has just a few counts. The CDR3 spells CASSHAPSGRGSDTQYF. The CDR3 region has the DNA TGCGCCAGCAGCCATGCGCCTAGCGGTCGAGGGTCAGATACGCAGTATTTT. The chain combines TRBV4-1 with TRBJ2-3; TRBD2 aligns across 7 bases. This CDR3 has 17 residues. Germline CDR1 MGHRA, CDR2 YSYEKL. The J segment lost 4 bases and the V segment lost 3 bases, leaving 13 bases of the junction unmatched.

This chain joins TRBV5-1 and TRBJ2-7; 9 bases align to TRBD1. The CDR3 is 15 residues long. Trimming cost V 0 bases and J 3 bases; bases outside gene matches: 4. Germline CDR1 is SGHRS and CDR2 is YFSETQ. The CDR3 sequence: CASSLASTGGYEQYF. The CDR3 bases are TGCGCCAGCAGCTTGGCCTCGACAGGGGGCTACGAGCAGTACTTC.

CDR3 sequence: CASGLGAHEQYF. The CDR3 DNA reads as TGTGCTAGTGGCCTAGGGGCTCACGAGCAGTACTTC. The rearrangement joins TRBV12-5 to TRBJ2-7; a weak D match, TRBD1 (5 bases). The CDR3 is 12 residues long. V shed 6 bases and J shed 5 bases, with 11 bases lying between them. Germline CDR1 and CDR2: LGHNT and FRNRAP.

This chain uses TRBV27 with TRBJ2-7; D is unresolved. In germline, CDR1 is MNHEY, CDR2 SMNVEV (reference sequence). The CDR3 spans 14 residues. Trimming cost V 0 bases and J 0 bases, with 6 bases left between them. The CDR3 is CASSLSPGSYEQYF. The CDR3 nucleotides read TGTGCCAGCAGTTTATCTCCAGGCTCCTACGAGCAGTACTTC.